The 22 T cell receptor beta chains below all came from one sample that was sequenced in a study of OX40 agonist ivuxolimab in advanced cancers. This table comes from immunoSEQ multiplex PCR, and its TCRdb copy is limited to in-frame clones, with some not included. The top ten clones hold 0.94% of a sample with tens of thousands of clones, more than 80% of them seen once. This material consisted of CD4+ or CD8+ T cells sorted from blood, taken in a trial of the OX40 agonist ivuxolimab. The source of these receptors is an adult with an advanced solid tumor such as melanoma, head and neck, liver or kidney cancer.

The rearrangement joins TRBV2 to TRBJ2-2; D gene uncertain. Trimming cost V 6 bases and J 6 bases, with 11 bases left between them. Germline lookup yields CDR1 SNHLY and CDR2 FYNNEI. There are 13 residues in the CDR3. The CDR3 coding sequence is TGTGCCAGCAGCCTAAGTGTCTCCGGGGAGCTGTTTTTT. Residues: CASSLSVSGELFF.

J is TRBJ1-6 and V is TRBV27; 7 bases match TRBD1. The CDR3 consists of 14 residues. V lost 5 bases to trimming and J lost 9 bases; unmatched junction nucleotides: 7. Germline V gives CDR1 MNHEY, CDR2 SMNVEV (reference sequence). CDR3 DNA: TGTGCCAGCAGTCCTCAGGGGGAGGGTTCACCCCTCCACTTT. Its protein is CASSPQGEGSPLHF.

The V gene is TRBV25-1, the J gene TRBJ2-4; the D is unclear. Germline V lookup: CDR1 MGHDK, CDR2 SYGVNS. With 3 bases removed from V and 13 bases from J, the gap between germline ends came to 13 bases. The CDR3 loop spans 12 amino acids. The CDR3 reads CASSDWQSPQYF. The CDR3 DNA follows: TGTGCCAGCAGTGATTGGCAATCACCGCAGTACTTC.

J is TRBJ2-1 and V is TRBV6-1; D is uncertain. Trimming removed 4 bases from V and 0 bases from J, with 7 bases in between. This CDR3 spans 14 amino acids. CDR1 and CDR2 (germline): MNHNS, SASEGT. The CDR3 coding sequence is TGTGCCAGCAGTGGGGGAAGCTCCTACAATGAGCAGTTCTTC. It specifies CASSGGSSYNEQFF.

This chain connects TRBV10-3 to TRBJ2-3, with TRBD1 matching over 8 bases. CDR3 length: 14 residues. Germline CDR1 and CDR2: ENHRY and SYGVKD. V was pared by 6 bases and J by 4 bases, with 6 bases of the junction left unmatched. CDR3 loop: CAISRTGTADTQYF. CDR3 coding DNA: TGTGCCATCAGCAGGACAGGGACAGCAGATACGCAGTATTTT.

The chain links TRBV2 to TRBJ2-2; the D gene is possibly TRBD2 (6 bases). This CDR3 contains 15 residues. V was pared by 3 bases and J by 3 bases, with 11 bases between. Germline V CDR1 and CDR2: SNHLY, FYNNEI. CDR3 protein: CASSEASVHTGELFF. In nucleotides, the CDR3 is TGTGCCAGCAGTGAGGCTAGCGTACACACCGGGGAGCTGTTTTTT.

Written as DNA, the CDR3 is TGTGCCAGCAGCATAAGGACTAGCGGGGGCTGGGAGACCCAGTACTTC. Its protein is CASSIRTSGGWETQYF. V usage is TRBV21-1 and J usage is TRBJ2-5; no DNA check was done on the table's D call, TRBD2. TRBV21-1 is assigned pseudogene status. The CDR3 loop spans 16 amino acids.

This clone was counted once. CDR3: CASRGTGGGNTIYF. The CDR3 DNA reads as TGTGCCAGCAGGGGGACAGGGGGCGGAAACACCATATATTTT. The chain has TRBV6-6 and TRBJ1-3, with 12 bases identical to TRBD1. The CDR3 is made up of 14 amino acids. Germline CDR1 and CDR2: MNHNY and SVGAGI (reference sequence). V lost 6 bases, J lost 4 bases, and 1 base stayed unmatched.

The rearrangement joins TRBV10-3 to TRBJ1-5; D ambiguous. The germline V and J ends were trimmed by 0 bases and 0 bases, with 6 bases remaining between them. Germline loops: CDR1 ENHRY, CDR2 SYGVKD. The CDR3 has 15 residues. This CDR3 is CAISESGNSNQPQHF. The CDR3 DNA reads as TGTGCCATCAGTGAGTCCGGAAATAGCAATCAGCCCCAGCATTTT.

This clone has a single count. The chain couples TRBV11-2 to TRBJ2-3; a possible D gene is TRBD2 (5 bases). Trimming pared 5 bases from V and 4 bases from J, leaving 7 bases between. CDR1 is SGHAT, CDR2 FQNNGV, per germline. The CDR3 sequence is 12 residues long. This chain's CDR3 is CASSRTADTQYF. The CDR3 nucleotides are TGTGCCAGCAGCCGGACTGCAGATACGCAGTATTTT. Variable domain in full (rest from reference TRBV11-2 and TRBJ2-3): EAGVAQSPRYKIIEKRQSVAFWCNPISGHATLYWYQQILGQGPKLLIQFQNNGVVDDSQLPKDRFSAERLKGVDSTLKIQPAKLEDSAVYLCASSRTADTQYFGPGTRLTVL.

This clone was counted between two and nine times. The CDR3 DNA reads as TGTGCCAGCAGCTTAAAGTTCGCGGGAGAGACCCAGTACTTC. It codes for CASSLKFAGETQYF. The V call is TRBV7-3, the J call TRBJ2-5; the D gene is possibly TRBD2 (5 bases). The ends were cut back, 1 base at V and 4 bases at J, with 10 bases in the middle. CDR3 length: 14 residues. Germline assignment: CDR1 SGHTA and CDR2 FQGTGA.

CDR3 sequence (DNA): TGCGCCAGCAGCTTGGCGGCAGAGTCCTATAATTCACCCCTCCACTTT. Encoded protein: CASSLAAESYNSPLHF. The V call is TRBV5-1, the J call TRBJ1-6; D is ambiguous. Germline lookup yields CDR1 SGHRS and CDR2 YFSETQ. The V and J ends lost 0 bases and 1 base respectively, with 8 bases between them. This CDR3 contains 16 residues.

The chain is built from TRBV20-1 and TRBJ2-5; D remains unclear. Germline values: CDR1 DFQATT, CDR2 SNEGSKA (reference sequence). Trimming took off 6 bases at V and 6 bases at J, with 8 bases between the two ends. The CDR3 is made up of 10 amino acids. As DNA, the CDR3 is TGCAGTGCGCCTGGGCAGACCCAGTACTTC. It translates to CSAPGQTQYF.

J is TRBJ1-2 and V is TRBV7-2; possibly TRBD1 for D (5 bases). Trimming left V 1 base short and J 8 bases short, with 14 bases between. The CDR3 is made up of 14 amino acids. Looked up from germline, CDR1 is SGHTA and CDR2 is FQGNSA. The CDR3 loop is CASSLVGDSIGYTF. In nucleotides, the CDR3 is TGTGCCAGCAGCTTAGTTGGGGACTCCATCGGCTACACCTTC.

V is TRBV4-1 and J is TRBJ2-2; TRBD1 agrees at 8 bases. Germline V CDR1 and CDR2: MGHRA, YSYEKL. V trimming: 1 base; J trimming: 3 bases; junction bases outside the gene matches: 7. This CDR3 spans 17 amino acids. CDR3 sequence reads: CASSQGGGQGYTGELFF. The CDR3 region has the DNA TGCGCCAGCAGCCAAGGCGGTGGACAGGGTTACACCGGGGAGCTGTTTTTT.

V and J are TRBV6-1 and TRBJ2-2; 7 nucleotides match TRBD1. Germline assignment: CDR1 MNHNS and CDR2 SASEGT. This CDR3 region has 15 residues. V gave up 10 bases and J gave up 0 bases; unmatched junction bases: 8. This chain's CDR3 is CATLKQGPNTGELFF. The CDR3 bases are TGTGCCACGCTCAAACAGGGGCCGAACACCGGGGAGCTGTTTTTT.

This chain uses TRBV6-1 with TRBJ1-1; D remains unclear. The germline V and J ends were trimmed by 0 bases and 0 bases, with 8 bases remaining between them. Looked up from germline, CDR1 is MNHNS and CDR2 is SASEGT. This CDR3 has 15 amino acids. The DNA of the CDR3 is TGTGCCAGCAGTGAAGCGGGAAGGATGAACACTGAAGCTTTCTTT. Translation gives CASSEAGRMNTEAFF.

The genes are TRBV30 and TRBJ2-7; D gene uncertain. The V gene's germline CDR1 is GTSNPN and CDR2 SVGIG (reference sequence). Between the trimmed V and J ends, which lost 3 bases and 2 bases, there was a span of 8 bases. The CDR3 spans 12 residues. CDR3 nucleotide sequence: TGTGCCTGGAGCACCTTTCCCTACGAGCAGTACTTC. Protein product: CAWSTFPYEQYF.

This clone was seen only a few times. The chain carries TRBV9 and TRBJ2-3, with TRBD1 as a possible D gene (6 bases). The germline V and J ends were trimmed by 3 bases and 0 bases, with 11 bases remaining between them. Germline lookup yields CDR1 SGDLS and CDR2 YYNGEE. This CDR3 region has 15 residues. The CDR3 loop reads CASSGPGHSTDTQYF. CDR3 DNA: TGTGCCAGCAGCGGGCCGGGACATAGCACAGATACGCAGTATTTT.

This clone occurred once. V gene TRBV30 combines with J gene TRBJ1-1; no definite D call. Trimming pared 0 bases from V and 4 bases from J, leaving 15 bases between. CDR3 size: 15 residues. Germline lookup yields CDR1 GTSNPN and CDR2 SVGIG (reference sequence). Here the CDR3 reads CAWSVRRVWGTEAFF. The CDR3 bases are TGTGCCTGGAGTGTAAGGAGGGTTTGGGGCACTGAAGCTTTCTTT.

V is TRBV29-1 and J is TRBJ2-3, with TRBD2 matching 9 bases. Germline CDR1 and CDR2: SQVTM and ANQGSEA. J gave up 6 bases and V 7 bases, and 14 bases lay outside the gene matches. The CDR3 is made up of 15 amino acids. CDR3 residues: CSGAPGLASADTQYF. The CDR3 coding sequence is TGCAGCGGCGCTCCGGGACTAGCTTCGGCGGATACGCAGTATTTT.

The chain couples TRBV6-1 to TRBJ2-7; D is uncertain. The CDR3 has 11 residues. From germline, CDR1 is MNHNS and CDR2 SASEGT. Trimming removed 7 bases from V and 12 bases from J, with 16 bases in between. The CDR3 sequence: CASTGSPGRYF. The CDR3 DNA follows: TGTGCCAGCACCGGTAGTCCCGGACGGTACTTC.